This T cell receptor (beta chain) derives from a study of T cells in localized non-small cell lung cancer. Study results and limitations: Adjacent lung held a median roughly 60 of the top 100 tumor clones.

V dropped 1 base and J dropped 9 bases, with 13 bases sitting between them. Germline CDR1 SGHTA, CDR2 FQGNSA. The CDR3 extends over 14 amino acids. The method was immunoSEQ multiplex PCR; TCRdb's version includes in-frame clones alone and lacks a portion of them. The sample has around 23,000 clones; 75% to 95% are singletons. On this clone: Its antigen is currently unknown.

This rearrangement joins TRBV7-2 to TRBJ2-1; D not certain. The sequences come from peripheral blood, collected before any cancer treatment. The sequence derives from a woman aged 35-75 years with stage I lung adenocarcinoma. The CDR3 nucleotides read TGTGCCAGCAGCTTAGGGGTTCCTATATCTGAGCAGTTCTTC. Translating gives CASSLGVPISEQFF.